The 23 T cell receptor beta chains in this list originate from one sample, sequenced in a study of shared clonotypes between healthy human individuals. Sequencing was performed with immunoSEQ multiplex PCR; in TCRdb, only in-frame clones are kept and a portion is missing. The table includes about 480,000 clones, roughly 78% detected once. The sequencing input was PBMCs. Source of these receptors: a woman aged 40 to 50 in good health. Some clones in this sample may be carry-over from other donors' samples.

The chain is built from TRBV6-6 and TRBJ2-1; D is undetermined. From germline, CDR1 is MNHNY and CDR2 SVGAGI (reference sequence). There are 13 residues in the CDR3. The V end lost 2 bases, the J end lost 8 bases, and 10 bases lay between the germline ends. CDR3: CASSYTSGYEQFF. The CDR3 bases are TGTGCCAGCAGTTACACCAGTGGCTATGAGCAGTTCTTC.

With respect to this clone: The sample holds other DNA sequences that translate to the same CDR3. The chain employs TRBV5-6 and TRBJ2-5, with D possibly matching TRBD1 (5 bases). The length of the CDR3 is 15 residues. The V end lost 2 bases, the J end lost 5 bases, and 16 bases lay between the germline ends. Germline V gene sequence: CDR1 SGHDT, CDR2 YYEEEE. CDR3 in DNA: TGTGCCAGCAGCTTACGCCTGGGTACAGGTGAGACCCAGTACTTC. Translated, it gives CASSLRLGTGETQYF.

The chain couples TRBV7-9 to TRBJ2-1, with 7 bases aligning to TRBD2. CDR3 length: 17 amino acids. The V gene's germline CDR1 is SEHNR and CDR2 FQNEAQ (reference sequence). V shed 1 base, J shed 0 bases, and the junction held 6 bases outside the gene matches. The CDR3 DNA is TGTGCCAGCAGCTTAGGAGAGGCTAGCGGCTCCTACAATGAGCAGTTCTTC. Translating it yields CASSLGEASGSYNEQFF.

The J gene is TRBJ2-3, the V gene TRBV28; D uncertain. The V end was cut by 2 bases, the J end by 4 bases, with 7 bases between. The CDR3 runs to 13 residues. In germline, CDR1 is MDHEN, CDR2 SYDVKM. CDR3 in amino acids: CASSLGGADTQYF. The CDR3 DNA is TGTGCCAGCAGTTTAGGTGGGGCAGATACGCAGTATTTT.

The chain uses TRBV6-5 and TRBJ2-4, with a possible D match to TRBD2 (5 bases). The germline V and J ends were trimmed by 5 bases and 1 base, with 9 bases remaining between them. The CDR3 is 14 amino acids. Germline loops: CDR1 MNHEY, CDR2 SVGAGI. The CDR3 reads CASSPRDAKNIQYF. The CDR3 coding sequence is TGTGCCAGCAGTCCGAGGGATGCCAAAAACATTCAGTACTTC.

V gene TRBV30 combines with J gene TRBJ2-1, with TRBD2 as a possible D gene (6 bases). Trimming took off 3 bases at V and 10 bases at J, with 19 bases between the two ends. CDR3 size: 14 residues. The germline gives CDR1 GTSNPN, CDR2 SVGIG (reference sequence). The CDR3 loop is CAWREGTRPGEQFF. CDR3 bases: TGTGCCTGGAGGGAGGGGACCCGCCCAGGGGAGCAGTTCTTC.

This chain joins TRBV29-1 and TRBJ2-1, with a possible D match to TRBD2 (7 bases). The CDR3 has 14 amino acids. CDR1 and CDR2 from the germline V gene are SQVTM and ANQGSEA. The germline V and J ends were trimmed by 4 bases and 3 bases, with 13 bases remaining between them. CDR3 loop: CSVGRGGLYNEQFF. CDR3 in DNA: TGCAGCGTTGGTCGCGGGGGCCTCTACAATGAGCAGTTCTTC.

The V call is TRBV4-1, the J call TRBJ1-3; TRBD1 might be the D (5 bases). Germline-derived CDR1 and CDR2 are MGHRA and YSYEKL. The CDR3 is 14 residues long. V gave up 0 bases and J gave up 9 bases, with 12 bases separating them. The CDR3 sequence: CASSQDRPGFTIYF. The CDR3 DNA is TGCGCCAGCAGCCAAGATCGCCCAGGGTTCACCATATATTTT.

Note on this clone: The identical CDR3 is also encoded by other nucleotide sequences in the sample. The J gene is TRBJ2-7, the V gene TRBV6-1; TRBD2 is a possible D gene (5 bases). V lost 5 bases to trimming and J lost 4 bases, with 9 bases between them. The CDR3 sequence is 12 residues long. Germline assignment: CDR1 MNHNS and CDR2 SASEGT. The chain's CDR3 is CASSLGGYEQYF. The CDR3 DNA reads TGTGCCAGCAGTCTTGGAGGTTACGAGCAGTACTTC.

This chain connects TRBV11-3 to TRBJ2-1; 7 bases match TRBD2. The CDR3 sequence is 15 residues long. Unmatched junction bases numbered 2, after V lost 1 base and J lost 2 bases. The V gene's germline CDR1 is SGHNT and CDR2 YENEEA. The CDR3 DNA reads TGTGCCAGCAGCTTAGCGGGAGGAACCTACAATGAGCAGTTCTTC. Its translation: CASSLAGGTYNEQFF. The full variable domain, in which reference TRBV11-3 and TRBJ2-1 provide the parts outside the CDR3, is EAGVVQSPRYKIIEKKQPVAFWCNPISGHNTLYWYLQNLGQGPELLIRYENEEAVDDSQLPKDRFSAERLKGVDSTLKIQPAELGDSAVYLCASSLAGGTYNEQFFGPGTRLTVL.

The rearrangement links TRBV10-2 to TRBJ2-1; D unresolved. Germline assignment: CDR1 WSHSY and CDR2 SAAADI. The length of the CDR3 is 13 residues. Trimming shortened V by 3 bases and J by 10 bases, and 13 bases separated the two germline ends. Here the CDR3 reads CASSDTVGWEQFF. The DNA for the CDR3 is TGCGCCAGCAGTGATACTGTGGGATGGGAGCAGTTCTTC.

This sequence joins TRBV25-1 and TRBJ2-7; 7 positions agree with TRBD1. V was pared by 8 bases and J by 3 bases, with 7 bases of the junction left unmatched. Looked up from germline, CDR1 is MGHDK and CDR2 is SYGVNS. The CDR3 runs 13 residues. The CDR3 nucleotides are TGTGCCAGCGCAAGACAGGGCTTCTACGAGCAGTACTTC. It codes for CASARQGFYEQYF.

This rearrangement joins TRBV7-9 to TRBJ2-5; perhaps TRBD1 as D (6 bases). The closer fit of TRBJ2-7 to the DNA end suggests the J call may be wrong. Germline loops: CDR1 SEHNR, CDR2 FQNEAQ (reference sequence). The CDR3 is made up of 16 amino acids. The CDR3 sequence: CASSFDRPPLYYEQYF. CDR3 nucleotide sequence: TGTGCCAGCAGCTTCGACAGGCCCCCCTTATACTACGAGCAGTACTTC.

J is TRBJ2-3 and V is TRBV10-1; the match to TRBD1 covers 7 bases. V dropped 4 bases and J dropped 4; count of bases not matched to a gene: 14. CDR1 is WNHNN and CDR2 is SYGVQD in the germline V gene (reference sequence). The CDR3 contains 17 residues. The CDR3 sequence is CASSVSYTGASADTQYF. DNA for the CDR3: TGCGCCAGCAGTGTTTCTTATACAGGGGCCTCAGCAGATACGCAGTATTTT.

The CDR3 spells CASSLGRAGGVDEQFF. The CDR3 DNA follows: TGTGCCAGCAGCTTGGGGCGAGCGGGAGGAGTGGATGAGCAGTTCTTC. This sequence joins TRBV5-4 and TRBJ2-1; 9 bases line up with TRBD2. The CDR3 totals 16 residues. The germline V gene has CDR1 SGHNT and CDR2 YYREEE (reference sequence). Germline trimming cut 0 bases from V and 8 bases from J; bases unmatched to any gene: 9.

The chain is built from TRBV7-8 and TRBJ1-1; no reliable D call. Trimming shortened V by 5 bases and J by 11 bases, and 15 bases separated the two germline ends. The germline V gene has CDR1 SGHVS and CDR2 FQNEAQ. This CDR3 is 12 amino acids long. The CDR3 reads CASSLPRAVAFF. DNA for the CDR3: TGTGCCAGCAGCCTCCCACGGGCAGTCGCTTTCTTT. The full variable domain, with the rest looked up from reference TRBV7-8 and TRBJ1-1, is GAGVSQSPRYKVAKRGQDVALRCDPISGHVSLFWYQQALGQGPEFLTYFQNEAQLDKSGLPSDRFFAERPEGSVSTLKIQRTQQEDSAVYLCASSLPRAVAFFGQGTRLTVV.

This chain links TRBV4-3 with TRBJ2-2; 11 nucleotides agree with TRBD2. The trim removed 2 bases at V and 7 bases at J, leaving 6 bases unmatched. Germline V gives CDR1 LGHNA, CDR2 YSLEER. The CDR3 runs to 16 residues. This CDR3 is CASSQTSGRLVGELFF. DNA of the CDR3: TGCGCCAGCAGCCAAACTAGCGGGAGACTAGTCGGGGAGCTGTTTTTT.

In this sample, this clone turned up a few times. J is TRBJ2-5 and V is TRBV7-3; D remains ambiguous. CDR3 length: 14 amino acids. The germline V gene has CDR1 SGHTA and CDR2 FQGTGA. V dropped 2 bases and J dropped 0 bases, with 7 bases sitting between them. CDR3 coding DNA: TGTGCCAGCAGCTTAGGGCCAAACCAAGAGACCCAGTACTTC. It encodes CASSLGPNQETQYF.

The V gene is TRBV6-1, the J gene TRBJ2-4; a possible D gene is TRBD1 (6 bases). CDR1 MNHNS and CDR2 SASEGT come from the germline V gene. Trimming shortened V by 3 bases and J by 6 bases, and 6 bases separated the two germline ends. This CDR3 has 12 amino acids. CDR3 amino acids: CASSEDRNIQYF. The CDR3 DNA reads TGTGCCAGCAGTGAGGACAGAAACATTCAGTACTTC.

The chain employs TRBV19 and TRBJ1-3; the match to TRBD1 covers 8 bases. Germline CDR1 reads LNHDA; CDR2 reads SQIVND (reference sequence). J gave up 3 bases and V 5 bases, and 6 bases lay outside the gene matches. The CDR3 extends over 15 amino acids. CDR3 loop: CASSDGTGGGNTIYF. CDR3 DNA: TGTGCCAGTAGTGATGGGACAGGCGGTGGAAACACCATATATTTT.

The chain links TRBV7-9 to TRBJ1-2, with 7 bases fitting TRBD1. The CDR3 is made up of 16 amino acids. Germline values: CDR1 SEHNR, CDR2 FQNEAQ (reference sequence). The junction had 17 bases not matched to a gene; V was cut back by 5 bases and J by 8 bases. DNA for the CDR3: TGTGCCAGCAGCCACTCCGGGCGGAGAGGGGGCGACGGCTACACCTTC. Encoded protein: CASSHSGRRGGDGYTF.

This clone came up many times. The V and J genes are TRBV10-3 and TRBJ1-1; D remains ambiguous. Trimming stripped 6 bases from V and 1 base from J, with 9 bases between. The length of the CDR3 is 13 residues. In germline, CDR1 is ENHRY, CDR2 SYGVKD. DNA for the CDR3: TGTGCCATCAGACTGTACGCGAACACTGAAGCTTTCTTT. This encodes CAIRLYANTEAFF.

Regarding this clone: The same CDR3 is also encoded by other DNA sequences in this sample. The V and J genes are TRBV6-5 and TRBJ2-5, with 11 bases identical to TRBD2. The CDR3 contains 14 residues. The ends lost 4 bases at V and 5 bases at J; junction bases unmatched: 3. CDR1 MNHEY and CDR2 SVGAGI come from the germline V gene. CDR3 nucleotides: TGTGCCAGCAGTTTAGCGGGAGGGGGTGAGACCCAGTACTTC. It is translated as CASSLAGGGETQYF.